This is a list of T cell receptor beta chains from one sample in a study of blood T cell repertoires in COVID-19. TCRdb keeps only in-frame clones here, not all; method: immunoSEQ multiplex PCR. The table records approximately 310,000 clones, more than 75% of them present only once. Sequencing was carried out using peripheral blood. These receptors came from a man aged 45 to 65 with active or convalescent COVID-19. Both conserved end residues are part of each CDR3. The D gene is left open where the match is weak. The size entry is marked missing in some rows and otherwise reads once, few, many or a size class.

J	size	V	D	CDR3	DNA
TRBJ2-3	NA	TRBV5-1	NA	CASSLEGRARTDTQYF	TGCGCCAGCAGCTTGGAGGGCAGGGCTCGCACAGATACGCAGTATTTT
TRBJ1-1	NA	TRBV7-9	NA	CASSLGQMEAFF	TGTGCCAGCAGCCTAGGACAGATGGAAGCTTTCTTT
TRBJ1-1	NA	TRBV7-9	TRBD1	CASSRDRVGTEAFF	TGTGCCAGCAGCCGTGACAGGGTGGGAACTGAAGCTTTCTTT
TRBJ1-2	NA	TRBV9	TRBD1	CASSAGTDYTF	TGTGCCAGCAGCGCCGGGACAGACTACACCTTC
TRBJ2-7	NA	TRBV5-1	TRBD1	CASNDRGASGEQYF	TGCGCCAGCAACGACAGGGGCGCCAGCGGCGAGCAGTACTTC
TRBJ2-1	NA	TRBV5-5	NA	CASSSGVLSYNEQFF	TGTGCCAGCAGCTCAGGGGTACTCTCCTACAATGAGCAGTTCTTC
TRBJ1-3	NA	TRBV28	NA	CASASPGISSGNTIYF	TGTGCCAGCGCCTCCCCAGGGATTAGCTCTGGAAACACCATATATTTT
TRBJ2-3	NA	TRBV3-1/TRBV3-2	TRBD2	CASSPTGLAGPRTDTQYF	TGTGCCAGCAGCCCCACGGGACTAGCGGGACCTCGTACAGATACGCAGTATTTT
TRBJ1-2	NA	TRBV28	NA	CASSWEMAHYGYTF	TGTGCCAGCAGTTGGGAGATGGCCCATTATGGCTACACCTTC
TRBJ2-2	NA	TRBV5-4	NA	CASSSQPNTGELFF	TGTGCCAGCAGTTCACAGCCGAACACCGGGGAGCTGTTTTTT
TRBJ1-2	NA	TRBV11-2	TRBD1	CASSFVKGQGGDYGYTF	TGTGCCAGCAGCTTTGTCAAGGGACAGGGAGGGGACTATGGCTACACCTTC
TRBJ1-4	NA	TRBV4-3	NA	CASSQEDRRNEKLFF	TGCGCCAGCAGCCAAGAAGACAGGCGAAATGAAAAACTGTTTTTT
TRBJ2-1	NA	TRBV12-3/TRBV12-4	NA	CASSIEGYNEQFF	TGTGCCAGCAGCATCGAGGGTTACAATGAGCAGTTCTTC
TRBJ1-2	NA	TRBV5-4	TRBD1	CASSYADRNYGYTF	TGTGCCAGCAGCTATGCGGACAGGAACTATGGCTACACCTTC
TRBJ2-7	once	TRBV7-8	NA	CASSSPNRYEQYF	TGTGCCAGCAGCTCCCCTAATCGCTACGAGCAGTACTTC
TRBJ1-5	NA	TRBV28	TRBD1	CASSLEWTGSQPQHF	TGTGCCAGCAGTTTAGAGTGGACAGGCAGTCAGCCCCAGCATTTT
TRBJ1-1	NA	TRBV9	TRBD1	CASSALDRENTEAFF	TGTGCCAGCAGCGCGCTCGACAGGGAGAACACTGAAGCTTTCTTT
TRBJ2-1	NA	TRBV19	TRBD2	CATTSGASGRPEGFF	TGTGCCACCACAAGCGGGGCTAGCGGGAGACCTGAGGGGTTCTTC
TRBJ2-3	NA	TRBV24-1	TRBD1	CATSDLAGTGSWTQYF	TGTGCCACCAGTGATTTGGCGGGGACAGGGTCGTGGACGCAGTATTTT
TRBJ2-1	NA	TRBV28	TRBD1	CASSLAGGKQNEQFF	TGTGCCAGCAGTTTGGCAGGGGGAAAACAGAATGAGCAGTTCTTC
TRBJ1-2	NA	TRBV6-5	TRBD1	CASSPGGAFYGYTF	TGTGCCAGCAGCCCAGGGGGCGCATTTTATGGCTACACCTTC
TRBJ2-7	NA	TRBV5-1	TRBD2	CASSFTSGRLYEQYF	TGCGCCAGCAGCTTTACTAGCGGGAGGCTCTACGAGCAGTACTTC
TRBJ2-1	NA	TRBV6-1	TRBD2	CASSRLAGAYNEQFF	TGTGCCAGCAGCCGACTAGCGGGAGCCTACAATGAGCAGTTCTTC
TRBJ1-1	NA	TRBV7-2	NA	CASSLIYGNTEAFF	TGTGCCAGCAGCTTAATCTATGGGAACACTGAAGCTTTCTTT
TRBJ2-1	NA	TRBV19	TRBD2	CASSIGSGRTNEQFF	TGTGCCAGTAGTATTGGTAGCGGGAGGACCAATGAGCAGTTCTTC
TRBJ2-5	NA	TRBV28	NA	CASSLDTKGETQYF	TGTGCCAGCAGTTTAGACACCAAGGGGGAGACCCAGTACTTC
TRBJ2-7	NA	TRBV7-2	NA	CASSFDRSSEQYF	TGTGCCAGCAGCTTCGACAGAAGTTCAGAGCAGTACTTC
TRBJ2-3	few	TRBV7-2	TRBD1	CASSLAPTGVGTDTQYF	TGTGCCAGCAGCTTAGCCCCTACAGGGGTTGGCACAGATACGCAGTATTTT
TRBJ1-5	NA	TRBV6-6	NA	CASSPRLGTVINQPQHF	TGTGCCAGCAGTCCCAGGTTAGGAACAGTTATCAATCAGCCCCAGCATTTT
TRBJ1-2	NA	TRBV28	NA	CASSPGQLQGGYTF	TGTGCCAGCAGTCCGGGACAACTCCAAGGGGGCTACACCTTC
TRBJ2-3	few	TRBV2	NA	CASSAPFTDTQYF	TGTGCCAGCAGTGCCCCTTTCACAGATACGCAGTATTTT
TRBJ1-4	NA	TRBV4-2	NA	CASSHVQGKSNEKLFF	TGTGCCAGCAGCCATGTACAGGGCAAAAGTAATGAAAAACTGTTTTTT
TRBJ2-7	NA	TRBV5-1	TRBD1	CASSSGTGGVDEQYF	TGCGCCAGCAGCTCCGGAACAGGGGGCGTAGACGAGCAGTACTTC
TRBJ2-2	NA	TRBV2	TRBD1	CASSEYRGDTGELFF	TGTGCCAGCAGTGAATACAGGGGGGACACCGGGGAGCTGTTTTTT
TRBJ1-2	NA	TRBV18	TRBD1	CASSPSRGVDYGYTF	TGTGCCAGCTCACCAAGCAGGGGGGTGGACTATGGCTACACCTTC
TRBJ2-2	NA	TRBV27	TRBD1	CASSFGTGSTGELFF	TGTGCCAGCAGTTTCGGGACAGGGAGCACCGGGGAGCTGTTTTTT
TRBJ2-3	NA	TRBV18	NA	CASSPPGGDTQYF	TGTGCCAGCTCACCACCGGGGGGAGATACGCAGTATTTT
TRBJ1-2	NA	TRBV9	NA	CASGRDTGTPNF	TGTGCCAGCGGAAGAGATACCGGGACACCCAACTTC
TRBJ1-2	NA	TRBV3-1/TRBV3-2	NA	CASSNEGARSGYTF	TGTGCCAGCAGCAACGAAGGTGCGAGGTCTGGCTACACCTTC
TRBJ2-5	NA	TRBV11-2	TRBD2	CASSLGAGGGSGTQYF	TGTGCCAGCAGCTTAGGGGCGGGAGGGGGTAGTGGGACCCAGTACTTC
TRBJ1-4	NA	TRBV4-1	NA	CASSQGPGSGGEKLFF	TGCGCCAGCAGCCAAGGCCCGGGCTCCGGGGGTGAAAAACTGTTTTTT
TRBJ1-1	once	TRBV27	NA	CASSLRGGESEAFF	TGTGCCAGCAGTTTACGGGGAGGGGAGTCTGAAGCTTTCTTT
TRBJ1-2	NA	TRBV7-9	TRBD1	CASSGPQGAVYGYTF	TGTGCCAGCAGCGGCCCGCAGGGGGCTGTGTATGGCTACACCTTC
TRBJ2-3	NA	TRBV6-2/TRBV6-3	TRBD1	CASSYGTGDFTDTQYF	TGTGCCAGCAGTTATGGGACAGGGGACTTCACAGATACGCAGTATTTT
TRBJ2-1	NA	TRBV2	NA	CASSELRVDEQFF	TGTGCCAGCAGTGAACTCCGGGTGGATGAGCAGTTCTTC
TRBJ2-3	NA	TRBV7-9	TRBD2	CASRRTSDTDTQYF	TGTGCCAGCAGACGGACTAGCGACACAGATACGCAGTATTTT
TRBJ1-6	NA	TRBV30	TRBD1	CAWRGTANSPLHF	TGTGCCTGGAGAGGGACAGCCAATTCACCCCTCCACTTT
TRBJ2-1	NA	TRBV7-9	NA	CASRMGAGVNEQFF	TGTGCCAGTAGGATGGGGGCAGGGGTCAATGAGCAGTTCTTC
TRBJ2-1	NA	TRBV18	NA	CASSPRGREQFF	TGTGCCAGCTCACCACGGGGCAGGGAGCAGTTCTTC
TRBJ2-1	NA	TRBV6-5	NA	CATSGLLDNEQFF	TGTGCCACCTCCGGTCTCTTGGACAATGAGCAGTTCTTC
TRBJ1-3	NA	TRBV6-6	TRBD1	CASSPGTGRNTIYF	TGTGCCAGCAGCCCCGGGACAGGACGAAACACCATATATTTT
TRBJ2-7	NA	TRBV27	NA	CASSLSGAFSSYEQYF	TGTGCCAGCAGTTTATCGGGGGCGTTCAGCTCCTACGAGCAGTACTTC
TRBJ2-2	NA	TRBV7-9	NA	CASSFGLARNTGELFF	TGTGCCAGCAGCTTTGGGCTAGCGAGGAACACCGGGGAGCTGTTTTTT
TRBJ1-1	NA	TRBV6-4	NA	CASSASLNTEAFF	TGTGCCAGCAGTGCCAGTTTGAACACTGAAGCTTTCTTT
TRBJ2-1	once	TRBV7-3	TRBD2	CASSLGLAGGNEQFF	TGTGCCAGCAGCTTGGGACTAGCGGGGGGAAATGAGCAGTTCTTC
TRBJ2-7	NA	TRBV7-2	NA	CASSLVGRTYEQYF	TGTGCCAGCAGCTTAGTGGGCAGAACCTACGAGCAGTACTTC
TRBJ1-1	NA	TRBV24-1	TRBD1	CATSGRQGWGTEAFF	TGTGCCACCAGCGGCAGACAGGGTTGGGGCACTGAAGCTTTCTTT
TRBJ1-4	NA	TRBV19	NA	CASKTVPTNEKLFF	TGTGCCAGTAAGACAGTTCCAACTAATGAAAAACTGTTTTTT
TRBJ2-3	once	TRBV20-1	NA	CSASSASASTDTQYF	TGCAGTGCTAGTAGCGCTAGCGCCAGCACAGATACGCAGTATTTT
TRBJ1-4	NA	TRBV4-2	TRBD1	CASSQATGGGEKLFF	TGTGCCAGCAGCCAAGCGACAGGGGGTGGTGAAAAACTGTTTTTT